These 24 T cell receptor beta chains share one sample of origin, sequenced in a study of regulatory T cells in long-lasting Graves disease. Time point meaning: persistent/refractory GD, antithyroid drugs over 5 years with positive TRAb. Generation of the TCR library employed RNA extracted from PBMCs. In building TCR beta libraries, iRepertoire HTBI primers were used together with Arm-PCR of CDR3 regions. TCRdb re-derived calls from the multiplex PCR reads in MiXCR, one entry per CDR3 protein. The sample holds about 290,000 distinct CDR3 sequences, under 25% seen once. The source material was peripheral blood mononuclear cells (PBMCs), sampled when the disease was refractory, from a patient treated with antithyroid drugs. All receptors come from a female donor with Graves disease.

This clonotype was counted a few times. The chain employs TRBV27 and TRBJ2-6, with D possibly matching TRBD2 (5 bases). This CDR3 spans 15 amino acids. The V gene's germline CDR1 is MNHEY and CDR2 SMNVEV (reference sequence). V was shortened by 2 bases and J by 3 bases, with 8 bases between the two germline ends. CDR3 in amino acids: CASSLRGFGANVLTF. CDR3 DNA: TGTGCCAGCAGTTTACGGGGTTTTGGGGCCAACGTCCTGACTTTC.

This clonotype occurred many times. The chain has TRBV3-1 and TRBJ1-1; D is undetermined. This CDR3 has 13 amino acids. CDR1 and CDR2 (germline): LGHDT, YNNKEL (reference sequence). V was cut by 0 bases and J by 4 bases, with 6 bases left in between. The CDR3 sequence: CASSQDRGTEAFF. CDR3 in DNA: TGTGCCAGCAGCCAAGATCGGGGCACTGAAGCTTTCTTT.

V and J are TRBV28 and TRBJ1-1; D is perhaps TRBD1 (5 bases). The CDR3 contains 13 residues. Germline CDR1 MDHEN, CDR2 SYDVKM. The V end lost 6 bases, the J end lost 5 bases, and 13 bases lay between the germline ends. Written as DNA, the CDR3 is TGTGCCAGCAGAGCCGGGACGACAACTGAAGCTTTCTTT. Translated: CASRAGTTTEAFF.

This clonotype was observed many times. The genes are TRBV7-2 and TRBJ2-2; D is ambiguous. CDR1 and CDR2 (germline): SGHTA, FQGNSA. Trimming pared 1 base from V and 0 bases from J, leaving 3 bases between. This CDR3 has 14 amino acids. The DNA for the CDR3 is TGTGCCAGCAGCTTAGGGTCGAACACCGGGGAGCTGTTTTTT. The encoded protein is CASSLGSNTGELFF.

The chain has TRBV29-1 and TRBJ1-2; tentative D call: TRBD1 (6 bases). In germline, CDR1 is SQVTM, CDR2 ANQGSEA. The CDR3 has 13 amino acids. V shed 4 bases and J shed 6 bases, with 15 bases lying between them. DNA of the CDR3: TGCAGCGTTGGTTTACAGGGAGGGGATGGCTACACCTTC. Its protein product is CSVGLQGGDGYTF.

This clonotype was observed a few times. The J gene is TRBJ2-5, the V gene TRBV28; D gene unclear. Germline assignment: CDR1 MDHEN and CDR2 SYDVKM. The CDR3 covers 11 residues. The CDR3 loop is CATGLQETQYF. CDR3 DNA sequence: TGTGCTACCGGATTACAAGAGACCCAGTACTTC.

This clonotype was counted ten times or more. The chain combines TRBV6-1 with TRBJ2-7; D might be TRBD1 or TRBD2, each matching 5 bases. Trimming shortened V by 8 bases and J by 7 bases, and 12 bases separated the two germline ends. The length of the CDR3 is 11 residues. In germline, CDR1 is MNHNS, CDR2 SASEGT. The DNA of the CDR3 is TGTGCCAGCTACCACGGGACGGAGCAGTACTTC. This encodes CASYHGTEQYF.

In this sample, this clonotype turned up many times. The chain uses TRBV19 and TRBJ1-5, with 7 positions matching TRBD1. After removal of 6 bases from V and 6 bases from J, the junction contained 8 bases not matched to a gene. Germline V gene lookup returns CDR1 LNHDA and CDR2 SQIVND (reference sequence). The CDR3 is made up of 14 amino acids. CDR3 in amino acids: CASSPGNRGQPQHF. The CDR3 DNA sequence: TGTGCCAGTAGCCCGGGGAACAGGGGTCAGCCCCAGCATTTT. The complete variable domain, with remaining parts taken from reference TRBV19 and TRBJ1-5, reads DGGITQSPKYLFRKEGQNVTLSCEQNLNHDAMYWYRQDPGQGLRLIYYSQIVNDFQKGDIAEGYSVSREKKESFPLTVTSAQKNPTAFYLCASSPGNRGQPQHFGDGTRLSIL.

This clonotype came up a few times. CDR3 nucleotide sequence: TGTGCCAGCAGTCCCATAGGGGACAACGAGCAGTACTTC. Amino acid sequence: CASSPIGDNEQYF. J is TRBJ2-7 and V is TRBV28; D possibly corresponds to TRBD1 (6 bases). The length of the CDR3 is 13 residues. V lost 5 bases and J lost 5, with 13 bases in between. Germline CDR1 MDHEN, CDR2 SYDVKM.

The rearrangement joins TRBV6-2 or TRBV6-3 to TRBJ2-2, with no clear D. Germline V gene data show CDR1 as MNHEY and CDR2 as SVGEGT. The germline V and J ends were trimmed by 8 bases and 5 bases, with 9 bases remaining between them. The CDR3 loop spans 12 amino acids. CDR3 region: CASGTPTGELFF. Here the CDR3 DNA reads TGTGCCAGCGGTACCCCTACCGGGGAGCTGTTTTTT.

This clonotype was counted many times. J is TRBJ1-2 and V is TRBV30; D is possibly TRBD1 (6 bases). Germline assignment: CDR1 GTSNPN and CDR2 SVGIG (reference sequence). The germline V and J ends were trimmed by 0 bases and 10 bases, with 21 bases remaining between them. The CDR3 length is 15 residues. CDR3 protein: CAWSVLMSGQIAYTF. As DNA, the CDR3 is TGTGCCTGGAGTGTATTGATGTCCGGACAGATCGCCTACACCTTC.

In the case of this clonotype: At one end, the junction sequence differs from germline, possibly due to a read error. The chain uses TRBV30 and TRBJ1-5, with D perhaps TRBD1 (6 bases). This CDR3 spans 14 amino acids. Germline V gene lookup returns CDR1 GTSNPN and CDR2 SVGIG (reference sequence). CDR3 protein: CAGQWGSLDQPRHF. In nucleotides, the CDR3 is TGTGCCGGACAGTGGGGTTCCCTTGATCAGCCCCGGCATTTT.

This clonotype appeared a few times. V is TRBV20-1 and J is TRBJ2-5; 13 bases align to TRBD2. J gave up 5 bases and V 6 bases, and 3 bases lay outside the gene matches. This CDR3 contains 13 residues. CDR1 is DFQATT, CDR2 SNEGSKA, per germline (reference sequence). The CDR3 bases are TGCAGTGCGCCGACTAGCGGGAGGGAGACCCAGTACTTC. It codes for CSAPTSGRETQYF.

This chain links TRBV27 with TRBJ2-7, with D tentatively TRBD1 or TRBD2 (5 bases each). Trimming took 4 bases from V and 2 from J, leaving 18 bases between them. Germline loops: CDR1 MNHEY, CDR2 SMNVEV (reference sequence). There are 16 residues in the CDR3. CDR3 loop: CASSSPRDGLPYEQYF. CDR3 in DNA: TGTGCCAGCAGTTCCCCAAGGGACGGACTCCCCTACGAGCAGTACTTC.

There are a few counts of this clonotype. The V and J genes are TRBV5-1 and TRBJ2-5; D perhaps matches TRBD2 (6 bases). This CDR3 has 13 residues. Germline values: CDR1 SGHRS, CDR2 YFSETQ. Trimming shortened V by 4 bases and J by 1 base, and 8 bases separated the two germline ends. The CDR3 is CASSPEGQETQYF. The CDR3 nucleotides are TGCGCCAGCAGCCCGGAGGGCCAAGAGACCCAGTACTTC. Full variable domain (remainder filled in from reference TRBV5-1 and TRBJ2-5): KAGVTQTPRYLIKTRGQQVTLSCSPISGHRSVSWYQQTPGQGLQFLFEYFSETQRNKGNFPGRFSGRQFSNSRSEMNVSTLELGDSALYLCASSPEGQETQYFGPGTRLLVL.

The genes are TRBV6-1 and TRBJ2-6, with 8 positions matching TRBD1. The junction had 3 bases not matched to a gene; V was cut back by 5 bases and J by 0 bases. The CDR3 is 16 amino acids. CDR1 and CDR2 from the germline V gene are MNHNS and SASEGT. CDR3 amino acids: CASSRRGPSGANVLTF. The CDR3, as DNA: TGTGCCAGCAGTCGCAGGGGGCCCTCTGGGGCCAACGTCCTGACTTTC.

In its sample, this clonotype was seen many times. This chain links TRBV5-1 with TRBJ2-4, with D maybe TRBD2 (6 bases). V was clipped by 3 bases and J by 4 bases, with 26 bases between them. CDR1 and CDR2 (germline): SGHRS, YFSETQ. The CDR3 runs 19 residues. The CDR3 is CASSWGAGQGRSGKNIQYF. The CDR3 DNA reads TGCGCCAGCAGCTGGGGCGCGGGGCAGGGAAGATCTGGGAAAAACATTCAGTACTTC.

This clonotype has a count of ten or more. The chain combines TRBV6-1 with TRBJ2-7; tentative D call: TRBD1 (6 bases). Per the germline V gene, CDR1 is MNHNS and CDR2 is SASEGT. The CDR3 extends over 15 amino acids. The germline V and J ends were trimmed by 5 bases and 2 bases, with 16 bases remaining between them. The CDR3, as DNA: TGTGCCAGCAGTCCTCGGACAGCTCTCACCTACGAGCAGTACTTC. This translates into CASSPRTALTYEQYF.

The chain couples TRBV5-4 to TRBJ2-5; 8 bases map to TRBD1. In germline, CDR1 is SGHNT, CDR2 YYREEE (reference sequence). Unmatched junction bases numbered 7, after V lost 1 base and J lost 5 bases. CDR3 length: 15 residues. CDR3 protein: CASSLTDRGGETQYF. The CDR3 DNA follows: TGTGCCAGCAGCTTGACAGACAGGGGCGGCGAGACCCAGTACTTC.

This clonotype appeared a few times. Here the CDR3 DNA reads TGCGCCAGCAGCTTGGTTGGCAGAGGACGCTCACCCCTCCACTTT. Encoded protein: CASSLVGRGRSPLHF. The V gene is TRBV5-1, the J gene TRBJ1-6; D is uncertain. CDR1 SGHRS and CDR2 YFSETQ come from the germline V gene. V was cut by 0 bases and J by 10 bases, with 14 bases left in between. This CDR3 has 15 residues.

This clonotype was found many times. This chain uses TRBV18 with TRBJ1-4; 7 nucleotides match TRBD1. CDR1 is KGHSH, CDR2 LQKENI, per germline. CDR3 length equals 15 residues. V was clipped by 3 bases and J by 5 bases; unmatched bases: 6. CDR3: CASSPREQGNEKLFF. The CDR3 nucleotides are TGTGCCAGCTCACCCCGGGAACAGGGGAATGAAAAACTGTTTTTT. Drawing the rest from reference TRBV18 and TRBJ1-4, the complete variable domain is NAGVMQNPRHLVRRRGQEARLRCSPMKGHSHVYWYRQLPEEGLKFMVYLQKENIIDESGMPKERFSAEFPKEGPSILRIQQVVRGDSAAYFCASSPREQGNEKLFFGSGTQLSVL.

Regarding this clonotype: Possible read error: a much larger clone is one base away. The chain joins TRBV6-5 to TRBJ1-5; D is ambiguous. The CDR3 is 14 amino acids. Looked up from germline, CDR1 is MNHEY and CDR2 is SVGAGI. The CDR3: CASSYLDDNQHQHF. The CDR3 DNA reads as TGTGCCAGCAGTTACCTGGACGACAATCAGCACCAGCATTTT.

This clonotype has only a few counts. The chain uses TRBV20-1 and TRBJ2-7, with 7 bases lining up with TRBD2. J lost 3 bases, V lost 0 bases, and 5 bases had no gene match. The CDR3 is 14 residues long. Germline V gene lookup returns CDR1 DFQATT and CDR2 SNEGSKA (reference sequence). The CDR3 DNA reads as TGCAGTGCTAGAGACCATCGGGACTACTACGAGCAGTACTTC. Protein product: CSARDHRDYYEQYF.

This clonotype was seen many times. CDR3: CASSEEGRQGTYGYTF. The DNA of the CDR3 is TGTGCCAGCAGCGAAGAGGGCCGACAGGGAACCTATGGCTACACCTTC. V gene TRBV11-2 combines with J gene TRBJ1-2, with 7 bases lining up with TRBD1. The trim removed 5 bases at V and 4 bases at J, leaving 13 bases unmatched. This CDR3 comprises 16 residues. Germline V gene sequence: CDR1 SGHAT, CDR2 FQNNGV.